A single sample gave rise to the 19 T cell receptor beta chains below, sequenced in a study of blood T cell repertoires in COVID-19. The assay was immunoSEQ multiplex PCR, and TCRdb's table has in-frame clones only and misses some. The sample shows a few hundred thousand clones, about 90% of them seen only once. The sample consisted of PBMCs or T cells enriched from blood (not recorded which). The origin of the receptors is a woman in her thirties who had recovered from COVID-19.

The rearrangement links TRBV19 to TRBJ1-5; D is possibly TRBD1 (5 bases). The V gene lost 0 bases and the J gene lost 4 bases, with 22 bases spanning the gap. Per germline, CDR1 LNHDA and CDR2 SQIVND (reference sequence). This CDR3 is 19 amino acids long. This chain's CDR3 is CASSIDYGQGKGLNQPQHF. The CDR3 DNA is TGTGCCAGTAGTATAGATTACGGTCAGGGCAAGGGCTTGAATCAGCCCCAGCATTTT.

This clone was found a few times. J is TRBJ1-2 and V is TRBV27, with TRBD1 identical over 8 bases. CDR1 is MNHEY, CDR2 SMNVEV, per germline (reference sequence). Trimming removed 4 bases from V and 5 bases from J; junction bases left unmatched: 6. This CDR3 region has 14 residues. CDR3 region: CASSSGGRSYGYTF. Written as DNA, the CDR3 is TGTGCCAGCAGTTCAGGGGGCCGGTCGTATGGCTACACCTTC.

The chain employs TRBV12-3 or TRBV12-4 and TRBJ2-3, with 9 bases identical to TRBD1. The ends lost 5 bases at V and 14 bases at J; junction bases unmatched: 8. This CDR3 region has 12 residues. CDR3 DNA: TGTGCCAGCAGTCTTACAGGGGGCGAGCGGTATTTT. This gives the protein CASSLTGGERYF.

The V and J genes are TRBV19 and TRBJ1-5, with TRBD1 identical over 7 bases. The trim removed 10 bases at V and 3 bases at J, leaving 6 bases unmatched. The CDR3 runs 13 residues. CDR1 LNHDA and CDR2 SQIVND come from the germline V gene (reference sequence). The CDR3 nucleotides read TGTGCCACCTCGGGGACAGTCAATCAGCCCCAGCATTTT. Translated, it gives CATSGTVNQPQHF.

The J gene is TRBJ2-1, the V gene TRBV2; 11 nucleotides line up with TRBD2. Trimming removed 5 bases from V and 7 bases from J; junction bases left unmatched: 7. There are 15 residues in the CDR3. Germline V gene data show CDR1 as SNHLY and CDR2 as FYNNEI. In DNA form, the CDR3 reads TGTGCCAGCAGTAGGGAGCTAGCGGGAGGTAATGAGCAGTTCTTC. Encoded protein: CASSRELAGGNEQFF.

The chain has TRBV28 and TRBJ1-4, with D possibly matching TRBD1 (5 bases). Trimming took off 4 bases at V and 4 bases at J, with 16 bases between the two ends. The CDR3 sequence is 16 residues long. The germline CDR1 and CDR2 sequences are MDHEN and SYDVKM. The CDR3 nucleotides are TGTGCCAGCAGTTCCACTGACTGGGGCTTTAATGAAAAACTGTTTTTT. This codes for CASSSTDWGFNEKLFF.

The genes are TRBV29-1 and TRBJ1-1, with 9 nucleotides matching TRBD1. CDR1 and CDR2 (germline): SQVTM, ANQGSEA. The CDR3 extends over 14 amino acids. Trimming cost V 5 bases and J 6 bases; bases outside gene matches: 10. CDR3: CSVPDWGTGPEAFF. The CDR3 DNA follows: TGCAGCGTTCCCGACTGGGGGACAGGGCCTGAAGCTTTCTTT.

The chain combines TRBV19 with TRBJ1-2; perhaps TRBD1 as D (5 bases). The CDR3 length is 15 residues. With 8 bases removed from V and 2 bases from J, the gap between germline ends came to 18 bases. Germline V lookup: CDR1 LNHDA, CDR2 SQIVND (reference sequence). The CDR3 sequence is CASARDSQGNYGYTF. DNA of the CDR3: TGTGCCAGTGCCCGGGACTCGCAAGGAAACTATGGCTACACCTTC.

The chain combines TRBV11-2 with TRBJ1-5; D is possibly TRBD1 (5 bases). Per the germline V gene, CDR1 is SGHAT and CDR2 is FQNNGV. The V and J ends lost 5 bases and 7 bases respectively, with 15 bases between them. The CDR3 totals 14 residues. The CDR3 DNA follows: TGTGCCAGCAGCCCCTCCGCAGGGCTACAGCCCCAGCATTTT. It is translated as CASSPSAGLQPQHF.

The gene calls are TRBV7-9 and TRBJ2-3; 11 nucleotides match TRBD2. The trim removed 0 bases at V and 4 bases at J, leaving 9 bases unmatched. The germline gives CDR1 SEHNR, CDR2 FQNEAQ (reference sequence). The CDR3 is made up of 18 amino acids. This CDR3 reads CASSLAGSGGAAPDTQYF. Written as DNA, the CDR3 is TGTGCCAGCAGCTTAGCTGGTAGCGGGGGGGCAGCGCCAGATACGCAGTATTTT.

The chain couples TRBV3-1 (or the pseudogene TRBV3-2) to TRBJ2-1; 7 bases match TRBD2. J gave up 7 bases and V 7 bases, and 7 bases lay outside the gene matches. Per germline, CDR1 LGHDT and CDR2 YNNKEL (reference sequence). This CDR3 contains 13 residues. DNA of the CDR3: TGTGCCAGCAAGGGCCTAGCGGTTAATGAGCAGTTCTTC. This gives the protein CASKGLAVNEQFF.

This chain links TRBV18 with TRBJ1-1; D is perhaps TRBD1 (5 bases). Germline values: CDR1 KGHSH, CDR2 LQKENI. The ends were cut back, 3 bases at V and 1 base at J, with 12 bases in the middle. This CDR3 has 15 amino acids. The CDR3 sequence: CASSPQGTGNTEAFF. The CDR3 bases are TGTGCCAGCTCACCCCAGGGAACAGGGAACACTGAAGCTTTCTTT.

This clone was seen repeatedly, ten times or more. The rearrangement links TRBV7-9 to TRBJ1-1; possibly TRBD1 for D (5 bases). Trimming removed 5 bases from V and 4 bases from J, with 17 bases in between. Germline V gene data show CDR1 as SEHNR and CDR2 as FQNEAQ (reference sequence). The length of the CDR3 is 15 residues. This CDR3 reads CASSPDDGGVTEAFF. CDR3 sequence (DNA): TGTGCCAGCAGCCCTGATGACGGGGGAGTCACTGAAGCTTTCTTT.

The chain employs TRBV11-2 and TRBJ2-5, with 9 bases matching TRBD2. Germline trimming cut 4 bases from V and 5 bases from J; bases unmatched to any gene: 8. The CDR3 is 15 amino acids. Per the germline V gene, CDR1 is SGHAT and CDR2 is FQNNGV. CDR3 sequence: CASSYSGGLIETQYF. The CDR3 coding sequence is TGTGCCAGCAGCTATAGCGGGGGCCTGATTGAGACCCAGTACTTC.

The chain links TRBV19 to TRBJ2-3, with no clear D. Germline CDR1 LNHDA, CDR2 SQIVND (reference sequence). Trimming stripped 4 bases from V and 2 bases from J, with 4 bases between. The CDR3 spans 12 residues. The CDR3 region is CASSSHTDTQYF. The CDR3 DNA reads TGTGCCAGTAGTAGTCACACAGATACGCAGTATTTT.

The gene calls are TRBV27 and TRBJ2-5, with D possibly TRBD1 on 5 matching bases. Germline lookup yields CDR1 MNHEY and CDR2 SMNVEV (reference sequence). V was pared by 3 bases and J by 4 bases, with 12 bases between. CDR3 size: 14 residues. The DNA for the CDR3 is TGTGCCAGCAGTTTGTCCAGGGTTACAGAGACCCAGTACTTC. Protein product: CASSLSRVTETQYF.

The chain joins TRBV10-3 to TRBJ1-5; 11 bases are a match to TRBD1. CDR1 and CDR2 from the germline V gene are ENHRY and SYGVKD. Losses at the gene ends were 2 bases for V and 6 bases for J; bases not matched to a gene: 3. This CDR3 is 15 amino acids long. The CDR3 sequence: CAISETGQGGQPQHF. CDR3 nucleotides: TGTGCCATCAGTGAGACGGGACAGGGGGGTCAGCCCCAGCATTTT.

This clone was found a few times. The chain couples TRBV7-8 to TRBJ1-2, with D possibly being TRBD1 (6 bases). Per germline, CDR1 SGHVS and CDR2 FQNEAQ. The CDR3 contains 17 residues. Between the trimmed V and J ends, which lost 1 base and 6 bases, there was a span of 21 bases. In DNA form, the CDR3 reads TGTGCCAGCAGCTTAGTCATACGACAACAGGGTAGGCATGGCTACACCTTC. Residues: CASSLVIRQQGRHGYTF.

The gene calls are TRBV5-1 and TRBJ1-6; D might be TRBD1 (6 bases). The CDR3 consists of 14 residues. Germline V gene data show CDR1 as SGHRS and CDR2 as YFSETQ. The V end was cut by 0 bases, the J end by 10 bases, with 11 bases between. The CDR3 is CASSLDRVKSPLHF. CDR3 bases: TGCGCCAGCAGCTTGGACAGGGTTAAATCACCCCTCCACTTT.